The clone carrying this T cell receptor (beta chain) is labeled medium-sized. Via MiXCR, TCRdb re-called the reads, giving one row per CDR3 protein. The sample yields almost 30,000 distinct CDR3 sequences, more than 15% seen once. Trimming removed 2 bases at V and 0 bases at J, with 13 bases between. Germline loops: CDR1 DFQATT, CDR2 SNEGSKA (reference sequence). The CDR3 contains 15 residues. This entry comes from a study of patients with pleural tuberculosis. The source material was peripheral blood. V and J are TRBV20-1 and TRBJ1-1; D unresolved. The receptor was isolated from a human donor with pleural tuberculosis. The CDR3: CSARPGRTLNTEAFF. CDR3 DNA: TGCAGTGCTAGACCTGGTCGCACCCTGAACACTGAAGCTTTCTTT.